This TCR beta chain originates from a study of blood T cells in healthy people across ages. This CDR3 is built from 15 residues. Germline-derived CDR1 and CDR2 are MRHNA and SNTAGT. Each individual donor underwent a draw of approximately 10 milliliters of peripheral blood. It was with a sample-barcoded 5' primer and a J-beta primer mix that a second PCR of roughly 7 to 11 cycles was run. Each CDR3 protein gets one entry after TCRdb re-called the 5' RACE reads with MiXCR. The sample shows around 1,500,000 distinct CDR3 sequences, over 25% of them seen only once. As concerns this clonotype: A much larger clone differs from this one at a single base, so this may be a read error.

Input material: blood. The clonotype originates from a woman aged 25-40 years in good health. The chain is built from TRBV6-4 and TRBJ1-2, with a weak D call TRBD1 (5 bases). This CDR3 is CASRAQVTANYDYTF. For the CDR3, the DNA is TGTGCCAGCAGGGCACAGGTGACCGCTAACTATGACTACACCTTC.